This TCR beta chain was recorded in a study of PD-1 blockade in mismatch repair-deficient tumors. The protocol was immunoSEQ multiplex PCR, while the TCRdb copy is restricted to in-frame clones and leaves out a portion. The sample has about 14,000 clones, around 86% seen once. Time point noted: 10-day in vitro stimulation with candidate neoantigen peptide 6. CDR3 length equals 16 residues. V lost 0 bases, J lost 4 bases, and 13 bases lay in between. Per germline, CDR1 KGHSH and CDR2 LQKENI. Comments on this clone: Its antigen is undetermined.

The starting material was cells cultured in vitro, obtained from a patient treated with pembrolizumab. The gene calls are TRBV18 and TRBJ1-5, with D perhaps TRBD1 (5 bases). The source is an adult with mismatch repair-deficient cancer. The CDR3 sequence is CASSPPGERGNQPQHF. CDR3 nucleotide sequence: TGTGCCAGCTCACCACCCGGGGAGAGGGGAAATCAGCCCCAGCATTTT.